Presented here are 20 T cell receptor beta chains from one specimen sequenced in a study of beta chain features in type 1 diabetes. For these TCRs, the target antigens are not known. Study-wide results and limits: Type 1 diabetes patients showed a moderate but significant shortening of TCRB CDR3s in all four CD4+ subsets.

What was sequenced were expressed TCRB transcripts, since all of the isolated RNA had been reverse transcribed. The repertoire was sequenced with immunoSEQ multiplex PCR; TCRdb's copy has only in-frame clones and lacks some. Here the sample spans more than 200,000 clones, 16% being singletons. Sequencing used naive CD4+ T cells from blood. Receptors were obtained from a man aged 25-45 years with type 1 diabetes.

This clone has more than one count but fewer than ten. This rearrangement joins TRBV7-2 to TRBJ2-4; D remains ambiguous. The germline V gene has CDR1 SGHTA and CDR2 FQGNSA. V was pared by 5 bases and J by 9 bases, with 11 bases between. The CDR3 has 12 residues. Here the CDR3 reads CASSPAKRIQYF. CDR3 coding DNA: TGTGCCAGCAGCCCCGCGAAGCGCATTCAGTACTTC.

The chain carries TRBV18 and TRBJ2-1; the D is unclear. Trimming shortened V by 5 bases and J by 10 bases, and 15 bases separated the two germline ends. Germline V lookup: CDR1 KGHSH, CDR2 LQKENI. The CDR3 covers 13 residues. The CDR3 is CASSYTEEVEQFF. In nucleotides, the CDR3 is TGTGCCAGCTCATACACTGAGGAAGTAGAGCAGTTCTTC.

This clone was counted a few times. V usage is TRBV11-2 and J usage is TRBJ2-1; 9 nucleotides line up with TRBD1. J was trimmed by 10 bases and V by 1 base; bases with no gene match: 2. There are 13 residues in the CDR3. Germline lookup yields CDR1 SGHAT and CDR2 FQNNGV. DNA of the CDR3: TGTGCCAGCAGCTTAGCTACAGGGGGCGAGCAGTTCTTC. It encodes CASSLATGGEQFF. Complete variable domain (other parts from reference TRBV11-2 and TRBJ2-1): EAGVAQSPRYKIIEKRQSVAFWCNPISGHATLYWYQQILGQGPKLLIQFQNNGVVDDSQLPKDRFSAERLKGVDSTLKIQPAKLEDSAVYLCASSLATGGEQFFGPGTRLTVL.

This clone has just a few counts. At one boundary the junction diverges from the germline segment, which might be a read error. The chain is built from TRBV14 and TRBJ1-1; tentative D call: TRBD1 (5 bases). Germline values: CDR1 SGHDN, CDR2 FVKESK. This CDR3 contains 15 residues. The CDR3 DNA reads TGTGCCAGCAGTTACCCGGGACCCCCGAACGCTGAAGCTTTCTTT. Translation gives CASSYPGPPNAEAFF.

The rearrangement links TRBV15 to TRBJ2-1, with a weak D call TRBD1 (5 bases). V was cut by 0 bases and J by 3 bases, with 6 bases left in between. The CDR3 consists of 14 residues. The germline CDR1 and CDR2 sequences are LNHNV and YYDKDF (reference sequence). CDR3 bases: TGTGCCACCAGCAGAGATAGGGGCTACAATGAGCAGTTCTTC. It codes for CATSRDRGYNEQFF.

This clone was recorded a few times. The rearrangement links TRBV4-1 to TRBJ2-3; 10 bases are a match to TRBD1. V shed 0 bases and J 2 bases; nucleotides not matched to a gene: 2. The CDR3 is 16 residues long. Germline values: CDR1 MGHRA, CDR2 YSYEKL. The CDR3 region is CASSQEGTGATDTQYF. DNA of the CDR3: TGCGCCAGCAGCCAAGAAGGGACAGGGGCCACAGATACGCAGTATTTT.

The chain has TRBV27 and TRBJ2-5; D unclear. The CDR3 runs 14 residues. Trimming cost V 2 bases and J 2 bases, with 9 bases left between them. CDR1 and CDR2 (germline): MNHEY, SMNVEV (reference sequence). For the CDR3, the DNA is TGTGCCAGCAGTTTAAGTAACGTACAAGAGACCCAGTACTTC. It yields the protein CASSLSNVQETQYF.

This clone was recorded a few times. DNA for the CDR3: TGTGCCAGCAGTGAAGGGGGGGCAACTAATGAAAAACTGTTTTTT. Translating it yields CASSEGGATNEKLFF. The chain employs TRBV6-1 and TRBJ1-4, with D possibly TRBD1 on 5 matching bases. The CDR3 loop spans 15 amino acids. The germline V gene has CDR1 MNHNS and CDR2 SASEGT. The V end was cut by 1 base, the J end by 0 bases, with 6 bases between.

The rearrangement joins TRBV19 to TRBJ2-7; 11 nucleotides agree with TRBD1. Germline V gene data show CDR1 as LNHDA and CDR2 as SQIVND (reference sequence). The V and J ends lost 5 bases and 4 bases, in that order; junction bases with no gene match: 4. This CDR3 has 14 residues. Here the CDR3 DNA reads TGTGCCAGTAGTCCCCGGGACAGGGGGTACGAGCAGTACTTC. This sequence encodes CASSPRDRGYEQYF. Full variable domain (missing parts from reference TRBV19 and TRBJ2-7): DGGITQSPKYLFRKEGQNVTLSCEQNLNHDAMYWYRQDPGQGLRLIYYSQIVNDFQKGDIAEGYSVSREKKESFPLTVTSAQKNPTAFYLCASSPRDRGYEQYFGPGTRLTVT.

This clone was seen more than once but under ten times. This rearrangement joins TRBV7-8 to TRBJ2-2, with 7 positions matching TRBD1. V shed 3 bases, J shed 7 bases, and the junction held 5 bases outside the gene matches. The CDR3 sequence is 14 residues long. Germline V gene lookup returns CDR1 SGHVS and CDR2 FQNEAQ. CDR3 nucleotides: TGTGCCAGCAGCTTGGAGACAGGGATCGGGGAGCTGTTTTTT. Protein: CASSLETGIGELFF. Full variable domain (remainder filled in from reference TRBV7-8 and TRBJ2-2): GAGVSQSPRYKVAKRGQDVALRCDPISGHVSLFWYQQALGQGPEFLTYFQNEAQLDKSGLPSDRFFAERPEGSVSTLKIQRTQQEDSAVYLCASSLETGIGELFFGEGSRLTVL.

This chain links TRBV27 with TRBJ2-3; D is perhaps TRBD1 (6 bases). Germline V lookup: CDR1 MNHEY, CDR2 SMNVEV (reference sequence). Between the trimmed V and J ends, which lost 7 bases and 2 bases, there was a span of 13 bases. The CDR3 spans 14 residues. The CDR3 is CASTLDRTTDTQYF. The CDR3 DNA follows: TGTGCCAGCACCCTGGACAGAACCACAGATACGCAGTATTTT.

V and J are TRBV29-1 and TRBJ2-5; 7 bases match TRBD1. Germline V CDR1 and CDR2: SQVTM, ANQGSEA. The junction had 7 bases not matched to a gene; V was cut back by 6 bases and J by 3 bases. The CDR3 is made up of 13 amino acids. The CDR3 here is CSVSTGDKETQYF. The DNA for the CDR3 is TGCAGCGTGTCTACAGGGGATAAAGAGACCCAGTACTTC.

The chain links TRBV7-9 to TRBJ2-2, with TRBD2 identical over 9 bases. The germline V gene has CDR1 SEHNR and CDR2 FQNEAQ (reference sequence). The CDR3 length is 15 residues. V was pared by 0 bases and J by 5 bases, with 1 base of the junction left unmatched. Written as DNA, the CDR3 is TGTGCCAGCAGCTTAGCTGCGGGAGGGACCGGGGAGCTGTTTTTT. This translates into CASSLAAGGTGELFF.

V and J are TRBV7-9 and TRBJ2-7; D is ambiguous. The CDR3 is 13 residues long. Trimming cost V 5 bases and J 3 bases, with 11 bases left between them. Germline CDR1 and CDR2: SEHNR and FQNEAQ (reference sequence). The CDR3 loop reads CASSVASYYEQYF. The CDR3 coding sequence is TGTGCCAGCAGCGTGGCAAGTTACTACGAGCAGTACTTC.

Notes on this clone: This CDR3 is also generated by other DNA sequences in the sample. This chain uses TRBV7-2 with TRBJ1-5; D ambiguous. Trimming left V 1 base short and J 6 bases short, with 7 bases between. The CDR3 has 13 amino acids. Germline CDR1 and CDR2: SGHTA and FQGNSA. CDR3 nucleotides: TGTGCCAGCAGCTTAGGCGGAAGTCAGCCCCAGCATTTT. Protein: CASSLGGSQPQHF.

This clone showed up just a few times. V usage is TRBV5-1 and J usage is TRBJ2-1; D is ambiguous. Germline V gene lookup returns CDR1 SGHRS and CDR2 YFSETQ. The CDR3 is made up of 14 amino acids. The ends were cut back, 5 bases at V and 2 bases at J, with 11 bases in the middle. The CDR3, as DNA: TGCGCCAGCAGATCAAGTATAACCTACAATGAGCAGTTCTTC. It translates to CASRSSITYNEQFF.

The V gene is TRBV6-6, the J gene TRBJ2-4; the match to TRBD1 covers 8 bases. The trim removed 6 bases at V and 5 bases at J, leaving 6 bases unmatched. The CDR3 contains 14 residues. Germline assignment: CDR1 MNHNY and CDR2 SVGAGI (reference sequence). This chain's CDR3 is CASRKGQEENIQYF. CDR3 in DNA: TGTGCCAGCAGAAAGGGACAGGAGGAAAACATTCAGTACTTC.

This clone was picked up a small number of times. The chain joins TRBV5-1 to TRBJ2-5; D gene uncertain. The CDR3 extends over 11 amino acids. Germline CDR1 is SGHRS and CDR2 is YFSETQ. Trimming left V 2 bases short and J 5 bases short, with 4 bases between. CDR3 bases: TGCGCCAGCAGCTTCAGCGAGACCCAGTACTTC. This encodes CASSFSETQYF.

CDR3 in amino acids: CSVEKLRDSYGYTF. The CDR3 nucleotides are TGCAGCGTTGAAAAACTCCGGGACAGCTATGGCTACACCTTC. This rearrangement joins TRBV29-1 to TRBJ1-2; 7 bases are shared with TRBD1. Germline V CDR1 and CDR2: SQVTM, ANQGSEA. J gave up 4 bases and V 2 bases, and 7 bases lay outside the gene matches. The CDR3 has 14 amino acids.

This chain connects TRBV2 to TRBJ2-6; 8 nucleotides agree with TRBD1. This CDR3 spans 16 amino acids. The V and J ends lost 4 bases and 3 bases, in that order; junction bases with no gene match: 5. In germline, CDR1 is SNHLY, CDR2 FYNNEI. This CDR3 reads CASSGQGAYGANVLTF. The DNA of the CDR3 is TGTGCCAGCAGTGGCCAGGGGGCTTATGGGGCCAACGTCCTGACTTTC.